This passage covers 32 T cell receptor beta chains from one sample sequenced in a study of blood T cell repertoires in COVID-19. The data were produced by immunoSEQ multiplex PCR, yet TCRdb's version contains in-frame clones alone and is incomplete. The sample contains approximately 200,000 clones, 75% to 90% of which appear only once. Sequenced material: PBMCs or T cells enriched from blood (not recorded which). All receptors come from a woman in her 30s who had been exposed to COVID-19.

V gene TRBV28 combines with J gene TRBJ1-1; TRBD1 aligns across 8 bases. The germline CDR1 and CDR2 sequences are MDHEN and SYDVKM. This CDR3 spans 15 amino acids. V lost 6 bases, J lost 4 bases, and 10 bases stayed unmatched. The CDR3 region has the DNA TGTGCCAGCAGAGGCCTAGGACAGGGAAGCACTGAAGCTTTCTTT. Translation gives CASRGLGQGSTEAFF.

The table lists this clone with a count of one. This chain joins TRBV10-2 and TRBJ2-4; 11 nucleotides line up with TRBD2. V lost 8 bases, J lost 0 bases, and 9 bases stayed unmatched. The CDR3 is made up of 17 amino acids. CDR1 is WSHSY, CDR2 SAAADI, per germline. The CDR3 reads CASALAGGPVAKNIQYF. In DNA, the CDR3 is TGCGCCAGCGCGCTAGCGGGAGGCCCCGTAGCCAAAAACATTCAGTACTTC.

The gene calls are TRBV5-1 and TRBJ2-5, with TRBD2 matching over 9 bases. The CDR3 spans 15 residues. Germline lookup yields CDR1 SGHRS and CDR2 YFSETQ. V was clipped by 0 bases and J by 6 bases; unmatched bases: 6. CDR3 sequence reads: CASSLASSGSQTQYF. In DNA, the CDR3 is TGCGCCAGCAGCTTGGCCAGTAGCGGGAGTCAGACCCAGTACTTC.

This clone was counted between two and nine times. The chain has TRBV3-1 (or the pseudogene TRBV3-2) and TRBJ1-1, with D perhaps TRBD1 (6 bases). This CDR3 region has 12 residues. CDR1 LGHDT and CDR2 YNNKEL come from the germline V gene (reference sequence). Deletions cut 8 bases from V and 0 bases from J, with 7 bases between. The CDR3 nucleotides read TGTGCCAGCGGACAGATGAACACTGAAGCTTTCTTT. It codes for CASGQMNTEAFF.

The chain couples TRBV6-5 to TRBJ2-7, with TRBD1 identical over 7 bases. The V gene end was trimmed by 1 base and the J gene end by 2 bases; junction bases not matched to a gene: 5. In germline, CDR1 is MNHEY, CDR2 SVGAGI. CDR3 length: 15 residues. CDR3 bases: TGTGCCAGCAGTTACTATGTCGGGACAGCCTACGAGCAGTACTTC. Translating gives CASSYYVGTAYEQYF.

This chain's CDR3 is CASSQDGGRPDTQYF. The DNA for the CDR3 is TGCGCCAGCAGCCAAGATGGCGGGAGGCCCGATACGCAGTATTTT. The rearrangement uses TRBV4-1 and TRBJ2-3, with TRBD2 matching 8 bases. The CDR3 has 15 amino acids. The V gene's germline CDR1 is MGHRA and CDR2 YSYEKL. After removal of 0 bases from V and 6 bases from J, the junction contained 5 bases not matched to a gene.

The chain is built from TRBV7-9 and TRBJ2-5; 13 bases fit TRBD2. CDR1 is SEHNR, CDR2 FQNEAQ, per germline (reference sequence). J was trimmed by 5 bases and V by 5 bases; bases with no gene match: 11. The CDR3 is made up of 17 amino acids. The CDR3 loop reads CASSTQLAGGPGETQYF. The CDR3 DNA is TGTGCCAGCAGCACCCAACTAGCGGGAGGGCCGGGGGAGACCCAGTACTTC. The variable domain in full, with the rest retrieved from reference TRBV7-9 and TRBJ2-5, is DTGVSQNPRHKITKRGQNVTFRCDPISEHNRLYWYRQTLGQGPEFLTYFQNEAQLEKSRLLSDRFSAERPKGSFSTLEIQRTEQGDSAMYLCASSTQLAGGPGETQYFGPGTRLLVL.

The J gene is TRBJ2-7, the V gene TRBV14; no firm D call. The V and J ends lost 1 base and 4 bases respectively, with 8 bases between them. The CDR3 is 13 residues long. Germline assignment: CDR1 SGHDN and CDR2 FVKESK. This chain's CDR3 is CASSQATGYEQYF. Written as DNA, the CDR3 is TGTGCCAGCAGCCAAGCTACGGGTTACGAGCAGTACTTC. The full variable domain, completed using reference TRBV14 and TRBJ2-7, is EAGVTQFPSHSVIEKGQTVTLRCDPISGHDNLYWYRRVMGKEIKFLLHFVKESKQDESGMPNNRFLAERTGGTYSTLKVQPAELEDSGVYFCASSQATGYEQYFGPGTRLTVT.

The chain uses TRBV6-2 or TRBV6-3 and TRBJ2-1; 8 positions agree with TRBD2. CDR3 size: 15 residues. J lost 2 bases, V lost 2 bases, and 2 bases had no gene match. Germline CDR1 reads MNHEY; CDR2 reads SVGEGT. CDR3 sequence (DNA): TGTGCCAGCAGTTACCGGGAGGGCGCCTACAATGAGCAGTTCTTC. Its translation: CASSYREGAYNEQFF.

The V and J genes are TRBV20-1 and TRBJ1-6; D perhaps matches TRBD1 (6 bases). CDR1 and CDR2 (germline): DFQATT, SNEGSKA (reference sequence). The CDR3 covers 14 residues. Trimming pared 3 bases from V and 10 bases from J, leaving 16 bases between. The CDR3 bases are TGCAGTGCTAGTGTACAGGGCTTACGCTCACCCCTCCACTTT. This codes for CSASVQGLRSPLHF.

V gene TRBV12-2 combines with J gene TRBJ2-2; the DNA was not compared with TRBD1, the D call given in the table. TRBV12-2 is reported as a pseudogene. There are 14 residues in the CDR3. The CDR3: CASRTGGCTGELFF. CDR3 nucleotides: TGTGCAAGTCGCACAGGGGGCTGCACCGGGGAGCTGTTTTTT.

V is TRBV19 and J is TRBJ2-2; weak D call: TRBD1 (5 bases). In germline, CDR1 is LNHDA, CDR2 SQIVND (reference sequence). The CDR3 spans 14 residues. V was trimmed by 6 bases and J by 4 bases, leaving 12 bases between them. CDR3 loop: CASRGSGRTGELFF. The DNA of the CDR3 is TGTGCCAGTAGGGGGTCAGGGCGCACCGGGGAGCTGTTTTTT.

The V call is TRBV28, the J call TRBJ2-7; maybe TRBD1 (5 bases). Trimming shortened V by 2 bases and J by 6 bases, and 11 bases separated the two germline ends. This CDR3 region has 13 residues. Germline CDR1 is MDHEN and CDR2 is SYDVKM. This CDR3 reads CASSLVDNGEQYF. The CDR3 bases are TGTGCCAGCAGTTTAGTGGACAACGGCGAGCAGTACTTC.

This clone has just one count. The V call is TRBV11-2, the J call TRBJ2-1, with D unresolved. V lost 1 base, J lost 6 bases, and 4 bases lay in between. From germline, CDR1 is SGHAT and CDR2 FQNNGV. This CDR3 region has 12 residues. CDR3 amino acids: CASSLGLNEQFF. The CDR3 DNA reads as TGTGCCAGCAGCTTAGGGCTCAATGAGCAGTTCTTC.

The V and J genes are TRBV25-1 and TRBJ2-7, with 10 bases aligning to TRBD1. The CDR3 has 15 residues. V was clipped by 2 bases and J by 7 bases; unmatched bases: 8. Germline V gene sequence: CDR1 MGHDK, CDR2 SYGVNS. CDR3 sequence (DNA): TGTGCCAGCAGTGAAACGGGACAGGGGAGATTAGAGCAGTACTTC. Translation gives CASSETGQGRLEQYF.

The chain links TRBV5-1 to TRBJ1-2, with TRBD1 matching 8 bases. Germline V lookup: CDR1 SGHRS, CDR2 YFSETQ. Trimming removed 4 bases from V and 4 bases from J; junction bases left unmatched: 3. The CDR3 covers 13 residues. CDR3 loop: CASSTGGSYGYTF. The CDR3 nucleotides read TGCGCCAGCAGCACAGGGGGTAGCTATGGCTACACCTTC.

The CDR3 DNA reads as TGCGCCAGCAGCTCCGGACTAGCGGGAGACTGGGGCACAGATACGCAGTATTTT. This encodes CASSSGLAGDWGTDTQYF. The chain recombines TRBV5-1 with TRBJ2-3; 13 bases match TRBD2. The length of the CDR3 is 18 residues. V lost 3 bases and J lost 1; bases outside the gene matches: 8. CDR1 is SGHRS, CDR2 YFSETQ, per germline.

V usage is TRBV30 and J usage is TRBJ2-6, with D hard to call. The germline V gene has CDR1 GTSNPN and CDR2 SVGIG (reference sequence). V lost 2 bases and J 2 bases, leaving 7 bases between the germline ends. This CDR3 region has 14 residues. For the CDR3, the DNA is TGTGCCTGGAGTTTTTCTCCTGGGGCCAACGTCCTGACTTTC. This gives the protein CAWSFSPGANVLTF.

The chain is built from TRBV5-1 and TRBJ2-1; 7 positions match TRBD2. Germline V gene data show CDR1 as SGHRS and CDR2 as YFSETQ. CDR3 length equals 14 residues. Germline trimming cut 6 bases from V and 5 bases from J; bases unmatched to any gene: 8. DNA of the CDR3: TGCGCCAGCATGAGGTCTAGCGGAAACAATGAGCAGTTCTTC. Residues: CASMRSSGNNEQFF.

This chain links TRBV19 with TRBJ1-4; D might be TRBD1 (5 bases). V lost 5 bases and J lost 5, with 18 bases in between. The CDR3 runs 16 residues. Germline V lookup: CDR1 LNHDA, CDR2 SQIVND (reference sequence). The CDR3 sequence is CASSVGRETTNEKLFF. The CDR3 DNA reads TGTGCCAGTAGTGTGGGCAGGGAAACTACGAATGAAAAACTGTTTTTT.

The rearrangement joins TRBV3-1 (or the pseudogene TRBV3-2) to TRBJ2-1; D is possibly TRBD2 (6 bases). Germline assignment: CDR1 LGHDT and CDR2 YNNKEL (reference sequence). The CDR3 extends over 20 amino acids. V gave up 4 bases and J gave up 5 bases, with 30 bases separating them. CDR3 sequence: CASSPIYLPEGLTRDNEQFF. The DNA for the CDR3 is TGTGCCAGCAGCCCCATATACCTTCCCGAGGGACTGACAAGGGACAATGAGCAGTTCTTC.

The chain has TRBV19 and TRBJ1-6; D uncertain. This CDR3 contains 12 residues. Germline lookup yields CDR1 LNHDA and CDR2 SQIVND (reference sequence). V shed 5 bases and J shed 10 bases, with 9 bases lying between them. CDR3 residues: CASSPVGSPLHF. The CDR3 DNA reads TGTGCCAGTAGTCCGGTGGGCTCACCCCTCCACTTT.

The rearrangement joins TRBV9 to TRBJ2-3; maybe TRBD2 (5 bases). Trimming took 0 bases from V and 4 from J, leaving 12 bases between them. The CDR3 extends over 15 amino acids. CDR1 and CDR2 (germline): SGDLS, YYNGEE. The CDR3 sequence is CASSVALAFADTQYF. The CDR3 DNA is TGTGCCAGCAGCGTAGCCCTAGCCTTCGCAGATACGCAGTATTTT.

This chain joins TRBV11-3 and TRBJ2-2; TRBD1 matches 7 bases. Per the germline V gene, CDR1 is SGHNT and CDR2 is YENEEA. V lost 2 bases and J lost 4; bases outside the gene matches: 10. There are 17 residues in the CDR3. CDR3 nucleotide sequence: TGTGCCAGCAGCTTAACGGGGCCAGGGGGAAGCACCGGGGAGCTGTTTTTT. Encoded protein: CASSLTGPGGSTGELFF.

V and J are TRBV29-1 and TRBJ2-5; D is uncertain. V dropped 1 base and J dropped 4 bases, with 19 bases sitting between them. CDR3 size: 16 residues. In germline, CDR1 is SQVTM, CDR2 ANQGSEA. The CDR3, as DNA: TGCAGCGTTGAAGTGGTATCCGTGGTAGATAGAGAGACCCAGTACTTC. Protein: CSVEVVSVVDRETQYF.

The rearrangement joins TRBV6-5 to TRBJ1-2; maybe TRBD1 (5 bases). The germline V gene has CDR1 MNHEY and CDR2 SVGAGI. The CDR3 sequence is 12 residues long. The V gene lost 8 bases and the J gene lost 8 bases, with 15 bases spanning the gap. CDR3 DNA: TGTGCCAGCTGGGGGGGATCGGTGGGCTACACCTTC. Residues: CASWGGSVGYTF.

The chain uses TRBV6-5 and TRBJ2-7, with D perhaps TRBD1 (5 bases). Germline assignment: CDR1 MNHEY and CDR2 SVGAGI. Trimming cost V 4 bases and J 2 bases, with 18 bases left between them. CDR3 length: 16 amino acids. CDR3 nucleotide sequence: TGTGCCAGCAGTTCCCAGGGAACAGCAATCGCCTACGAGCAGTACTTC. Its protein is CASSSQGTAIAYEQYF.

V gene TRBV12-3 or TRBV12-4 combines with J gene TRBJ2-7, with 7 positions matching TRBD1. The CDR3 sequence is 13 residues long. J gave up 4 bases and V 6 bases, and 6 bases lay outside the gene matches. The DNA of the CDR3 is TGTGCCAGCAGGGCCGGGACAGAATACGAGCAGTACTTC. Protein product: CASRAGTEYEQYF.

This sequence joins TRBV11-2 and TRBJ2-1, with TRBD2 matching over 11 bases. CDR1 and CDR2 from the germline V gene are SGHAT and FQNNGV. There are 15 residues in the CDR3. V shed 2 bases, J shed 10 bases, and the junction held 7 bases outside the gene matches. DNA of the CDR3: TGTGCCAGCAGCTTAACTAGCGGGAGATCTAGGGAGCAGTTCTTC. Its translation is CASSLTSGRSREQFF.

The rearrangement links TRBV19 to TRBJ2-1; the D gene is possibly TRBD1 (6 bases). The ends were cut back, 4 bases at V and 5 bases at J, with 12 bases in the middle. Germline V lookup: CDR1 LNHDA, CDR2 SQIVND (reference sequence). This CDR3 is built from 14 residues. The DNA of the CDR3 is TGTGCCAGTAGTACTTGGACAGAAGACAATGAGCAGTTCTTC. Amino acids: CASSTWTEDNEQFF. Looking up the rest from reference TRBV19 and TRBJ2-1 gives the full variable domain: DGGITQSPKYLFRKEGQNVTLSCEQNLNHDAMYWYRQDPGQGLRLIYYSQIVNDFQKGDIAEGYSVSREKKESFPLTVTSAQKNPTAFYLCASSTWTEDNEQFFGPGTRLTVL.

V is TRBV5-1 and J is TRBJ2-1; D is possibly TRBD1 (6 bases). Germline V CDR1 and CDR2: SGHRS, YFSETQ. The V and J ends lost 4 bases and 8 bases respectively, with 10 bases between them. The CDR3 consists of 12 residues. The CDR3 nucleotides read TGCGCCAGCAGCCAACAGGGCGATGAGCAGTTCTTC. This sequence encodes CASSQQGDEQFF.

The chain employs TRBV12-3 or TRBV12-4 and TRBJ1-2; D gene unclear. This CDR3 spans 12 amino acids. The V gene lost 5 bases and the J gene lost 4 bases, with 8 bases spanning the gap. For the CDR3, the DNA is TGTGCCAGCAGTGCTGGCATCTATGGCTACACCTTC. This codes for CASSAGIYGYTF.